This T cell receptor beta chain was sequenced during a study of blood T cell repertoires in COVID-19. The repertoire was sequenced with immunoSEQ multiplex PCR; TCRdb's copy has only in-frame clones and lacks some. The table shows more than 200,000 clones, with roughly 84% occurring only once. The sequenced material came from peripheral blood. The receptor was isolated from a woman in her thirties or forties who had recovered from COVID-19.

The CDR3 coding sequence is TGTGCCAGTAGTATAGGAGCGGGTCGAGCGTTTAGTCAGCCCCAGCATTTT. Protein: CASSIGAGRAFSQPQHF. This chain joins TRBV19 and TRBJ1-5; no definite D call. There are 17 residues in the CDR3. The germline gives CDR1 LNHDA, CDR2 SQIVND (reference sequence). V dropped 1 base and J dropped 6 bases, with 19 bases sitting between them.